Sequencing of this T cell receptor (beta chain) was carried out in a study of memory CD4+ T cells and cytomegalovirus serostatus. Under the authors' procedure: After removing out-of-frame reads, 2.3 million or so distinct TCRbeta sequences remained. This table comes from immunoSEQ multiplex PCR, and its TCRdb copy is limited to in-frame clones, with some not included. The V and J calls and clone size come from that table; D and trimming were worked out from the DNA. The data contain around 84,000 clones, approximately 80% of them singletons. Germline lookup yields CDR1 SGDLS and CDR2 YYNGEE. The V gene end was trimmed by 0 bases and the J gene end by 0 bases; junction bases not matched to a gene: 8. This CDR3 has 18 residues. This clone was picked up one time. Single viable CD3+CD4+CD8-CD45RO+ cells were sorted as the memory CD4+ T cells.

The J gene is TRBJ2-3, the V gene TRBV9; 9 bases agree with TRBD2. The sample taken for sequencing was memory CD4+ T cells from blood. The clonotype comes from an adult in good health and CMV-seronegative. CDR3 nucleotide sequence: TGTGCCAGCAGCGTAGCTGGTAGAGCGGGGGGTAGCACAGATACGCAGTATTTT. Amino acid sequence: CASSVAGRAGGSTDTQYF.